This entry concerns a single T cell receptor beta chain. Original handling: Reference gene primer amplification gave estimated nucleated cell counts. Method: immunoSEQ multiplex PCR; TCRdb's copy keeps in-frame clones and lacks some. V, J and clone size are taken as reported in that table, and D and trimming were inferred from the DNA itself. The repertoire holds 50,000 or so clones, with around 83% as singletons. The data were obtained in a study of blood T cell repertoires in COVID-19. In the study overall: Spain, Italy and the United States supplied samples that represented acute and convalescent COVID-19. Sources were T cells, B-cell-depleted T cells, or PBMCs; the material itself was cDNA or gDNA.

V was cut by 7 bases and J by 6 bases, with 17 bases left in between. CDR3 length: 14 residues. Germline assignment: CDR1 SGHDT and CDR2 YYEEEE. The material sequenced was peripheral blood. The sequence was collected from a human donor in a cohort sampled during active COVID-19. The rearrangement uses TRBV5-6 and TRBJ1-5, with no clear D. Here the CDR3 DNA reads TGTGCCAGCTCCGACCGGGGTCAGCTTCAGCCCCAGCATTTT. Protein product: CASSDRGQLQPQHF.